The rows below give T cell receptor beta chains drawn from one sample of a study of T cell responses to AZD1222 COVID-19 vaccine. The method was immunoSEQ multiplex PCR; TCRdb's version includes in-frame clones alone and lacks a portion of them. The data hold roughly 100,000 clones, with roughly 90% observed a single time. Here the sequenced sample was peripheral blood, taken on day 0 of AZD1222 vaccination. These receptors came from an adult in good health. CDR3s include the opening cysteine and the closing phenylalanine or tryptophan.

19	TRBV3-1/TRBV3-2	CASSQDPGTVVPLSWEQYF
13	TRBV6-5	CASRQTEVYEQYF
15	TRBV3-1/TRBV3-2	CASSPSELLRSEQYF
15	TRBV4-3	CASSQEPEKTGELFF
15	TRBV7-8	CASSLPTGEEEKLFF
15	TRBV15	CATSRDLLAYYEQYF
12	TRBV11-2	CASSLDRGEQYF
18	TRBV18	CASSPGTGPLATNEKLFF
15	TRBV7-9	CASSAPGQGAWEAFF
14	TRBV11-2	CASSLLTPPYEQYF
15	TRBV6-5	CASSYSRQGSYEQYF
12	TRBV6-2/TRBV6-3	CASSYIGGPQHF
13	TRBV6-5	CASSRGPNTEAFF
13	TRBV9	CASSPPIGDEQFF
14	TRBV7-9	CASSLEGGNQPQHF
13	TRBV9	CASGQGVRYGYTF
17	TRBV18	CASSPYLAGNGANVLTF
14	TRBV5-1	CASSLGTSNYGYTF
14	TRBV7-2	CASSYPGTIETQYF
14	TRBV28	CASSFLGQGYEQYF
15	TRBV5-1	CASSLGQDSNQPQHF
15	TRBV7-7	CASSLAGADTGELFF
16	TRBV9	CASSPGGASDLGELFF
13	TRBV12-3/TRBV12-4	CASSLASNSPLHF
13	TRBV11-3	CASSFMRGTEAFF
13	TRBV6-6	CASSYSESDEQYF
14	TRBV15	CATSRDRGYNEQFF
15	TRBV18	CASSPQTSGGGELFF
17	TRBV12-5	CASGLDPTGGGGETQYF
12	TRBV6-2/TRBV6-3	CASSYRRSPLHF
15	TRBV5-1	CASIKGRDPNTEAFF
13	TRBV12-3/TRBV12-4	CASSPWGNEKLFF
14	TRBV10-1	CASSQGLANGEQYF
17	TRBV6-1	CASSVRTGASGANVLTF
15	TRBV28	CASIETSGSTGELFF
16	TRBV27	CASSLAGQGRNYGYTF
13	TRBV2	CASKQGSNTEAFF
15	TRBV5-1	CASSLARGGQETQYF
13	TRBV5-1	CASVTGGSGAQHF
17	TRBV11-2	CASSLGGEPPTDYGYTF
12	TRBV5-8	CASPGRGNGYTF
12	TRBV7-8	CASSLARREQYF
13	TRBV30	CAWSVGGPQPQHF
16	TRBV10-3	CAISQSSSGGKSPLHF
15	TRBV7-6	CASSPTSVLPYEQYF
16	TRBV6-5	CASSYGSGGVGETQYF
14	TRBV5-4	CASSAGLALDEQFF
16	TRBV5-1	CASSWRTSGSSDTQYF
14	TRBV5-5	CASSLGGQGYEQYF
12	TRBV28	CASSSSLTEAFF
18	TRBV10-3	CAISESIAEAIFTWEQYF
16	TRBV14	CASSQDTGTGFYEQYF
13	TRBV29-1	CSVDQTLAGRQFF
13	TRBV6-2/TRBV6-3	CASSVAASRTQYF
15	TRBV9	CASSPPGGGDQPQHF
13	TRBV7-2	CASSLEDRGQAFF
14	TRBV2	CASNPVGLVHEQYF